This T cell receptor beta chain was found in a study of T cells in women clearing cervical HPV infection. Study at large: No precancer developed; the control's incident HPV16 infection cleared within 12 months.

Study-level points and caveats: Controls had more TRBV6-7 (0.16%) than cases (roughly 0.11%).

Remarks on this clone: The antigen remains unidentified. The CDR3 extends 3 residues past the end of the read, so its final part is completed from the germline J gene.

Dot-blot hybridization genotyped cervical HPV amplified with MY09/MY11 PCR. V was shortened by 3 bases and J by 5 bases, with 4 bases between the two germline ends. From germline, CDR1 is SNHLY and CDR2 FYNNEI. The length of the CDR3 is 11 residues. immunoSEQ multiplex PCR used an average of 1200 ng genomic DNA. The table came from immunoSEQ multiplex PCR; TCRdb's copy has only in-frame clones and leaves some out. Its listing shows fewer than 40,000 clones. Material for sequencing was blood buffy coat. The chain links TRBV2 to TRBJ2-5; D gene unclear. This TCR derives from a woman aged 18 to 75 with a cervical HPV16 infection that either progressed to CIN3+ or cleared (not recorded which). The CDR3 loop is CASSDRETQYF. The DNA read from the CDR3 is TGTGCCAGCAGTGACAGGGAGACC.